The rows below give T cell receptor beta chains drawn from one sample of a study of cytomegalovirus exposure and HLA in healthy donors. The table came from immunoSEQ multiplex PCR; TCRdb's copy has only in-frame clones and leaves some out. In the table there are about 170,000 clones, 80% to 90% of which are singletons. Sequences were obtained from PBMCs. The receptor set was obtained from a woman aged 18-29 years in good health and CMV-seropositive. Each CDR3 is given with its conserved first and last residue. The order of the fields is CDR3 protein, CDR3 DNA, clone size, V gene, D gene, J gene. A D gene is named only where the DNA matches it firmly. The size entry is marked missing in some rows and otherwise reads once, few, many or a size class.

CDR3aa: CASSLTPTREKLFF
CDR3nt: TGTGCCAGCAGCCTTACCCCCACTAGGGAAAAACTGTTTTTT
abundance: -
v_gene: TRBV27
d_gene: -
j_gene: TRBJ1-4

CDR3aa: CASSSIWDRSEDGYTF
CDR3nt: TGTGCCAGTTCCTCCATATGGGACAGGTCTGAAGATGGCTACACCTTC
abundance: -
v_gene: TRBV19
d_gene: TRBD1
j_gene: TRBJ1-2

CDR3aa: CASSPPGQGRNEQFF
CDR3nt: TGTGCCAGCAGCCCACCGGGACAGGGTCGGAATGAGCAGTTCTTC
abundance: once
v_gene: TRBV2
d_gene: TRBD1
j_gene: TRBJ2-1

CDR3aa: CASSILRGPRGQNNQPQHF
CDR3nt: TGTGCCAGTAGTATTTTAAGGGGTCCCAGGGGGCAAAACAATCAGCCCCAGCATTTT
abundance: -
v_gene: TRBV19
d_gene: TRBD1
j_gene: TRBJ1-5

CDR3aa: CSVPDIAGGLNTQYF
CDR3nt: TGCAGCGTGCCAGATATAGCGGGGGGGCTGAATACGCAGTATTTT
abundance: -
v_gene: TRBV29-1
d_gene: TRBD2
j_gene: TRBJ2-3

CDR3aa: CASSQLIGTQYF
CDR3nt: TGTGCCAGCAGCCAACTTATCGGGACCCAGTACTTC
abundance: -
v_gene: TRBV14
d_gene: -
j_gene: TRBJ2-5

CDR3aa: CASTHQTSTDTQYF
CDR3nt: TGCGCCAGCACCCACCAGACTAGCACAGATACGCAGTATTTT
abundance: once
v_gene: TRBV5-1
d_gene: -
j_gene: TRBJ2-3

CDR3aa: CASSLWQRGYNSPLHF
CDR3nt: TGTGCCAGCAGTTTATGGCAGCGGGGTTATAATTCACCCCTCCACTTT
abundance: -
v_gene: TRBV28
d_gene: -
j_gene: TRBJ1-6

CDR3aa: CASSESSNTEAFF
CDR3nt: TGTGCCAGCAGCGAGTCGTCGAACACTGAAGCTTTCTTT
abundance: -
v_gene: TRBV6-4
d_gene: -
j_gene: TRBJ1-1

CDR3aa: CATHRARNTEAFF
CDR3nt: TGTGCCACCCACAGGGCAAGGAACACTGAAGCTTTCTTT
abundance: -
v_gene: TRBV10-3
d_gene: -
j_gene: TRBJ1-1

CDR3aa: CASSQENRGWTEAFF
CDR3nt: TGTGCCAGCAGCCAAGAAAACAGGGGGTGGACTGAAGCTTTCTTT
abundance: -
v_gene: TRBV4-2
d_gene: TRBD1
j_gene: TRBJ1-1

CDR3aa: CASSPPGQPQHF
CDR3nt: TGTGCCAGCAGCCCCCCGGGTCAGCCCCAGCATTTT
abundance: -
v_gene: TRBV11-2
d_gene: -
j_gene: TRBJ1-5

CDR3aa: CAISEYRGGTDTQYF
CDR3nt: TGTGCCATCAGTGAGTATCGCGGGGGGACAGATACGCAGTATTTT
abundance: -
v_gene: TRBV10-3
d_gene: TRBD2
j_gene: TRBJ2-3

CDR3aa: CASSGGESPSGNTIYF
CDR3nt: TGTGCCAGCAGTGGAGGAGAGAGTCCCTCTGGAAACACCATATATTTT
abundance: -
v_gene: TRBV2
d_gene: -
j_gene: TRBJ1-3

CDR3aa: CASSALAGGRWDEQYF
CDR3nt: TGTGCCAGCAGCGCCCTCGCGGGGGGCCGCTGGGACGAGCAGTACTTC
abundance: -
v_gene: TRBV7-3
d_gene: TRBD2
j_gene: TRBJ2-7

CDR3aa: CASSPPSGITEAFF
CDR3nt: TGTGCCAGCAGCCCTCCTAGCGGGATTACTGAAGCTTTCTTT
abundance: -
v_gene: TRBV7-9
d_gene: -
j_gene: TRBJ1-1

CDR3aa: CASLRLAGGIGEYNEQFF
CDR3nt: TGTGCCAGCCTAAGGCTAGCGGGGGGCATTGGGGAATACAATGAGCAGTTCTTC
abundance: -
v_gene: TRBV2
d_gene: TRBD2
j_gene: TRBJ2-1

CDR3aa: CASSDRTGAPRDEQFF
CDR3nt: TGTGCCAGCAGTGACCGGACAGGAGCCCCCAGGGATGAGCAGTTCTTC
abundance: once
v_gene: TRBV6-4
d_gene: TRBD1
j_gene: TRBJ2-1

CDR3aa: CASSLGGISYEQYF
CDR3nt: TGTGCCAGCAGCTTAGGCGGGATCTCCTACGAGCAGTACTTC
abundance: -
v_gene: TRBV11-2
d_gene: -
j_gene: TRBJ2-7

CDR3aa: CASSLALTDMNTEAFF
CDR3nt: TGCGCCAGCAGCCTGGCATTGACAGATATGAACACTGAAGCTTTCTTT
abundance: -
v_gene: TRBV5-1
d_gene: -
j_gene: TRBJ1-1

CDR3aa: CASSWGAEAFF
CDR3nt: TGTGCCAGCAGTTGGGGGGCTGAAGCTTTCTTT
abundance: -
v_gene: TRBV6-6
d_gene: -
j_gene: TRBJ1-1

CDR3aa: CASPRVVETQYF
CDR3nt: TGCGCCAGCCCCAGGGTGGTGGAGACCCAGTACTTC
abundance: -
v_gene: TRBV10-1
d_gene: -
j_gene: TRBJ2-5

CDR3aa: CASSWDSSYEQYF
CDR3nt: TGTGCCAGCAGCTGGGACAGCTCCTACGAGCAGTACTTC
abundance: -
v_gene: TRBV28
d_gene: TRBD1
j_gene: TRBJ2-7

CDR3aa: CASRTGEGGREQYF
CDR3nt: TGTGCCAGCAGAACAGGGGAAGGGGGCAGGGAGCAGTACTTC
abundance: -
v_gene: TRBV6-6
d_gene: TRBD1
j_gene: TRBJ2-7

CDR3aa: CASSRLAGGPYEQYF
CDR3nt: TGTGCCAGCAGCCGACTAGCGGGGGGCCCTTACGAGCAGTACTTC
abundance: -
v_gene: TRBV14
d_gene: TRBD2
j_gene: TRBJ2-7

CDR3aa: CASSQIGTGVAYEQYF
CDR3nt: TGCGCCAGCAGCCAAATCGGGACAGGGGTAGCCTACGAGCAGTACTTC
abundance: -
v_gene: TRBV4-1
d_gene: TRBD1
j_gene: TRBJ2-7

CDR3aa: CASSYDRENTIYF
CDR3nt: TGTGCCAGCAGTTACGACAGGGAGAACACCATATATTTT
abundance: once
v_gene: TRBV6-5
d_gene: TRBD1
j_gene: TRBJ1-3

CDR3aa: CASSSGQGNEQYF
CDR3nt: TGTGCCAGCAGCTCGGGACAGGGGAACGAGCAGTACTTC
abundance: -
v_gene: TRBV7-2
d_gene: TRBD1
j_gene: TRBJ2-7

CDR3aa: CASSESWGRGNTEAFF
CDR3nt: TGCGCCAGCAGTGAGTCTTGGGGCAGGGGGAACACTGAAGCTTTCTTT
abundance: -
v_gene: TRBV10-1
d_gene: -
j_gene: TRBJ1-1

CDR3aa: CASSLAGDTEAFF
CDR3nt: TGCGCCAGCAGCCTAGCAGGGGACACTGAAGCTTTCTTT
abundance: -
v_gene: TRBV4-1
d_gene: -
j_gene: TRBJ1-1

CDR3aa: CASSPSGGPRETQYF
CDR3nt: TGTGCCAGCAGCCCCAGCGGGGGGCCGCGGGAGACCCAGTACTTC
abundance: -
v_gene: TRBV7-9
d_gene: TRBD2
j_gene: TRBJ2-5

CDR3aa: CASSPRDRFGEQYF
CDR3nt: TGTGCCAGCAGCCCCCGGGACAGGTTTGGGGAGCAGTACTTC
abundance: -
v_gene: TRBV7-3
d_gene: TRBD1
j_gene: TRBJ2-7

CDR3aa: CASSLYHNEQFF
CDR3nt: TGTGCCAGCAGCCTCTATCACAATGAGCAGTTCTTC
abundance: -
v_gene: TRBV14
d_gene: -
j_gene: TRBJ2-1

CDR3aa: CASSPGGLEKLFF
CDR3nt: TGTGCCAGCAGCCCCGGGGGGTTGGAAAAACTGTTTTTT
abundance: -
v_gene: TRBV11-2
d_gene: -
j_gene: TRBJ1-4

CDR3aa: CASSLFAGGQNQPQHF
CDR3nt: TGTGCCAGCAGTTTATTTGCTGGGGGACAGAATCAGCCCCAGCATTTT
abundance: few
v_gene: TRBV27
d_gene: TRBD1
j_gene: TRBJ1-5

CDR3aa: CASSVSGGSTDTQYF
CDR3nt: TGTGCCAGCAGCGTTAGCGGGGGTAGCACAGATACGCAGTATTTT
abundance: -
v_gene: TRBV9
d_gene: TRBD2
j_gene: TRBJ2-3

CDR3aa: CASSVREGQPQHF
CDR3nt: TGTGCCAGCAGTGTCAGGGAAGGTCAGCCCCAGCATTTT
abundance: -
v_gene: TRBV2
d_gene: -
j_gene: TRBJ1-5

CDR3aa: CASSLNTGIKETQYF
CDR3nt: TGTGCCAGCAGCTTAAACACAGGGATCAAAGAGACCCAGTACTTC
abundance: -
v_gene: TRBV7-9
d_gene: -
j_gene: TRBJ2-5

CDR3aa: CSVGALAGTGDTQYF
CDR3nt: TGCAGCGTTGGTGCTCTAGCGGGGACCGGAGATACGCAGTATTTT
abundance: -
v_gene: TRBV29-1
d_gene: TRBD2
j_gene: TRBJ2-3

CDR3aa: CASRYLQANEKLFF
CDR3nt: TGTGCCAGCAGATACCTCCAGGCGAATGAAAAACTGTTTTTT
abundance: -
v_gene: TRBV6-5
d_gene: -
j_gene: TRBJ1-4

CDR3aa: CATTQGAGGWDEQFF
CDR3nt: TGTGCCACCACCCAGGGGGCGGGTGGTTGGGATGAGCAGTTCTTC
abundance: -
v_gene: TRBV19
d_gene: TRBD1
j_gene: TRBJ2-1

CDR3aa: CASSLTSSYNSPLHF
CDR3nt: TGTGCCAGCTCCCTCACGAGCTCCTATAATTCACCCCTCCACTTT
abundance: once
v_gene: TRBV18
d_gene: -
j_gene: TRBJ1-6

CDR3aa: CAWKRGTSDYYEQYF
CDR3nt: TGTGCCTGGAAACGTGGGACTAGCGATTACTACGAGCAGTACTTC
abundance: once
v_gene: TRBV30
d_gene: TRBD2
j_gene: TRBJ2-7

CDR3aa: CASSLMVGGINEQFF
CDR3nt: TGTGCCAGCAGCTTAATGGTTGGGGGGATCAATGAGCAGTTCTTC
abundance: few
v_gene: TRBV7-3
d_gene: -
j_gene: TRBJ2-1

CDR3aa: CSSSPFSGGDTYEQYF
CDR3nt: TGTTCCAGCAGCCCCTTTAGCGGGGGTGACACCTACGAGCAGTACTTC
abundance: few
v_gene: TRBV7-9
d_gene: TRBD2
j_gene: TRBJ2-7

CDR3aa: CASSIDAGNNRPQHF
CDR3nt: TGTGCCAGTAGTATAGATGCAGGGAACAATCGGCCCCAGCATTTT
abundance: few
v_gene: TRBV19
d_gene: -
j_gene: TRBJ1-5

CDR3aa: CASSPGTLNRETQYF
CDR3nt: TGTGCCAGCAGCCCCGGGACACTAAACCGGGAGACCCAGTACTTC
abundance: -
v_gene: TRBV7-9
d_gene: -
j_gene: TRBJ2-5

CDR3aa: CASSLKSYEQYF
CDR3nt: TGTGCCAGCAGCTTGAAATCCTACGAGCAGTACTTC
abundance: once
v_gene: TRBV7-9
d_gene: -
j_gene: TRBJ2-7

CDR3aa: CASSRPIRRDSYNEQFF
CDR3nt: TGTGCCAGCAGCCGCCCCATTCGCAGGGACTCCTACAATGAGCAGTTCTTC
abundance: once
v_gene: TRBV4-2
d_gene: -
j_gene: TRBJ2-1

CDR3aa: CASSLVGNTGELFF
CDR3nt: TGTGCCAGCAGCTTGGTCGGGAACACCGGGGAGCTGTTTTTT
abundance: few
v_gene: TRBV5-6
d_gene: -
j_gene: TRBJ2-2

CDR3aa: CASSLLRGAYEQYF
CDR3nt: TGTGCCAGCAGCTTATTGCGGGGGGCCTACGAGCAGTACTTC
abundance: once
v_gene: TRBV13
d_gene: TRBD2
j_gene: TRBJ2-7